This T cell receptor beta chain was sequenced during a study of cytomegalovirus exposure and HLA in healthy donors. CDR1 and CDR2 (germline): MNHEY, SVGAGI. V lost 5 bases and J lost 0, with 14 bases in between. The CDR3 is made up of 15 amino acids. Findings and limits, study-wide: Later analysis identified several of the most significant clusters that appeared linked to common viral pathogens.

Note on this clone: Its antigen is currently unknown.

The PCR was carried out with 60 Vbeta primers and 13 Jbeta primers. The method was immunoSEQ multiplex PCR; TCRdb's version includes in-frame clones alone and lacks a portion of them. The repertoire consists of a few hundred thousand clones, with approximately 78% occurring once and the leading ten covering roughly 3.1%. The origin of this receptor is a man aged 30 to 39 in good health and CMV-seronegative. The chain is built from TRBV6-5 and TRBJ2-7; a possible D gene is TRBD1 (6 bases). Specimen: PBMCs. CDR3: CASSNQGPPSYEQYF. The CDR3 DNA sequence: TGTGCCAGCAGTAACCAGGGGCCTCCCTCCTACGAGCAGTACTTC.